This entry is about one TCR beta chain. The record originates from a study of cytomegalovirus exposure and HLA in healthy donors. The germline V gene encodes CDR1 LNHDA and CDR2 SQIVND (reference sequence). Trimming removed 6 bases from V and 5 bases from J, with 16 bases in between. The CDR3 length is 14 residues. The PCR ran on 60 Vbeta and 13 Jbeta primers. Using immunoSEQ multiplex PCR, the repertoire was profiled, and TCRdb retains in-frame clones only, with some absent. The data hold roughly 160,000 clones, with about 82% observed a single time. The chain links TRBV19 to TRBJ1-1; the D gene is possibly TRBD1 (6 bases). The receptor's source is a woman aged 50 to 60 in good health and CMV-seropositive. The sequencing input was PBMCs. The CDR3, as DNA: TGTGCCAGTAGCCTAGAGGTGAGGGGGACTGAAGCTTTCTTT. This translates into CASSLEVRGTEAFF.